This TCR beta chain is from a study of neurological immune-mediated disorders. This clonotype was counted many times. Its cognate antigen is unknown. PBMCs stored at -80 C, 2 million in total, were the source of the unsorted libraries. V shed 5 bases and J shed 7 bases, with 18 bases lying between them. The CDR3 is 15 amino acids. Germline V gene data show CDR1 as SGHAT and CDR2 as FQNNGV. Points from the study as a whole: The most TCR clonal expansion was seen in HTLV-1-associated myelopathy, whereas the least was seen in multiple sclerosis, below the level in healthy controls. One cluster of related CDR3 sequences contained, by phylogenetic grouping, the repertoires of 18 of 34 multiple sclerosis patients and formed a possible signature.

Synthesis of cDNA was accomplished via 5'RACE employing 10-nucleotide random UMIs. TCRdb reprocessed the 5' RACE reads via MiXCR and lists one record per CDR3 protein. The sample has roughly 88,000 distinct CDR3 sequences; 3.5% are singletons. The sequencing sample was made of PBMCs. The rearrangement uses TRBV11-2 and TRBJ1-5, with a weak D call TRBD1 (6 bases). The TCR was taken from a woman in her 50s with multiple sclerosis. The CDR3 here is CASSLSRAQGQPQHF. The CDR3 bases are TGTGCCAGCAGCCTAAGCAGGGCCCAGGGGCAGCCCCAGCATTTT.